This T cell receptor beta chain appears in the sequencing data of a study of CD8 T cells in ankylosing spondylitis. Overall study results and limits: Blood of patients with ankylosing spondylitis appeared to be characterized by a TCR beta motif of seven or eight highly homologous variants.

On this clonotype itself: What it binds is unknown.

5'-RACE, quantitative and with molecular barcodes, yielded the TCR beta libraries. TCRdb recomputed calls from the 5' RACE reads with MiXCR, one row per CDR3 protein. The profile covers 200,000 to 250,000 distinct CDR3 sequences, with 20% to 30% appearing a single time and roughly 6.7% taken by the ten largest. The germline V gene has CDR1 SGHKS and CDR2 YYEKEE (reference sequence). The CDR3 length is 15 residues. The germline V and J ends were trimmed by 4 bases and 2 bases, with 15 bases remaining between them. The receptor was isolated from a male donor with ankylosing spondylitis or in good health (not recorded which). Sequencing was done on a sample of blood, either unsorted or a sorted T cell fraction (not recorded which). The chain employs TRBV5-5 and TRBJ1-2; maybe TRBD1 (5 bases). The DNA of the CDR3 is TGTGCCAGCAGCCGACTAGGACACAGCAACTATGGCTACACCTTC. Its translation is CASSRLGHSNYGYTF.